This T cell receptor beta chain derives from a study of patients and donors after allogeneic stem cell transplantation (TCRdb year 2020). Library creation used RT-PCR. Sequencing instrument: NextSeq 550. TCRdb reran the public reads through fastp at Q25 and MiXCR, keeping productive beta chains. Rows are combined by CDR3 protein, so each entry shows the most common genes and DNA. The table for this sample lists about 960,000 distinct CDR3 sequences; roughly 17% of them were counted only once. Roughly 6.4% of the sample is taken by the ten largest. The cysteine opens and the phenylalanine closes a CDR3 of 15 amino acids. Of the read, only the CDR3 DNA is kept; its 45 bases are in frame from base 1. V was cut back by 5 bases and J by 1 base, leaving a gap of 14 bases between them. This clonotype has just a few counts. The antigen this receptor binds is unknown. No qualities accompany the bases; no much larger clone lies one base away.

This TCR came from a human donor who was either an allogeneic HSCT recipient or a stem cell or donor lymphocyte infusion donor (not recorded which). It is not recorded whose cells these are; they may come from a transplant donor. The chain is assembled from TRBV12-3 or TRBV12-4 and TRBJ1-1, with TRBD1 tentatively as D gene (6 bases match). Material: blood, either unsorted or a sorted T cell fraction (not recorded which). CDR3 protein: CASSRPGAGNTEAFF. The DNA sequence follows: TGTGCCAGCAGTCGCCCAGGGGCAGGGAACACTGAAGCTTTCTTT.